Below, 8 T cell receptor beta chains from the same sample are listed, as sequenced in a study of T cell changes during pregnancy in multiple sclerosis. Data came from immunoSEQ multiplex PCR; TCRdb stores just in-frame clones and leaves some out. The top ten clones hold 1.5% to 1.7% of a sample with about 110,000 clones, around nine tenths of them seen once. The material was peripheral blood, obtained in the third trimester of pregnancy. The receptors were gathered from a female donor with multiple sclerosis, enrolled in a pregnancy study.

The chain uses TRBV6-6 and TRBJ1-5; 9 positions match TRBD1. The CDR3 contains 15 residues. Germline V gene data show CDR1 as MNHNY and CDR2 as SVGAGI (reference sequence). J gave up 6 bases and V 2 bases, and 5 bases lay outside the gene matches. The CDR3 nucleotides read TGTGCCAGCAGTTACCAGGGACAGGGCGGTCAGCCCCAGCATTTT. Its protein product is CASSYQGQGGQPQHF.

In this sample, this clone turned up a few times. The V gene is TRBV4-2, the J gene TRBJ2-2, with D uncertain. The germline CDR1 and CDR2 sequences are LGHNA and YNFKEQ. The CDR3 is 15 residues long. V lost 1 base and J lost 5, with 11 bases in between. The CDR3: CASSQAAVGTGELFF. Here the CDR3 DNA reads TGTGCCAGCAGCCAAGCGGCGGTGGGTACCGGGGAGCTGTTTTTT.

The chain recombines TRBV7-3 with TRBJ2-1, with 11 positions matching TRBD2. Germline lookup yields CDR1 SGHTA and CDR2 FQGTGA. Trimming at V came to 0 bases and at J to 1 base, leaving 5 bases not matched to a gene. The CDR3 is made up of 18 amino acids. The CDR3 DNA follows: TGTGCCAGCAGCTTAACTACTAGCGGGAGAGGGTCCTACAATGAGCAGTTCTTC. It yields the protein CASSLTTSGRGSYNEQFF.

V is TRBV11-2 and J is TRBJ2-7; the match to TRBD1 covers 10 bases. V trimming: 0 bases; J trimming: 5 bases; junction bases outside the gene matches: 10. The CDR3 spans 17 residues. Germline V CDR1 and CDR2: SGHAT, FQNNGV. The CDR3 DNA reads as TGTGCCAGCAGCTTAGACGACAGGGGGCGAAGGTACCACGAGCAGTACTTC. Translation: CASSLDDRGRRYHEQYF.

The V gene is TRBV2, the J gene TRBJ2-1; 9 positions match TRBD1. From germline, CDR1 is SNHLY and CDR2 FYNNEI. The CDR3 consists of 16 residues. With V trimmed by 1 base and J by 5 bases, 6 bases remained unmatched. DNA for the CDR3: TGTGCCAGCAGTGAAGTGGACAGGGGCCCCAACAATGAGCAGTTCTTC. It translates to CASSEVDRGPNNEQFF.

The rearrangement uses TRBV5-1 and TRBJ1-1; the D gene is possibly TRBD1 (5 bases). V dropped 0 bases and J dropped 6 bases, with 18 bases sitting between them. The V gene's germline CDR1 is SGHRS and CDR2 YFSETQ. There are 16 residues in the CDR3. The CDR3 sequence: CASSLAPPGVRAEAFF. DNA for the CDR3: TGCGCCAGCAGCTTGGCGCCCCCGGGGGTCAGGGCTGAAGCTTTCTTT.

The chain carries TRBV28 and TRBJ1-2, with 7 positions matching TRBD1. Germline trimming cut 8 bases from V and 1 base from J; bases unmatched to any gene: 10. The germline gives CDR1 MDHEN, CDR2 SYDVKM. The CDR3 is 15 residues long. CDR3 region: CASDPGTEFNYGYTF. The CDR3, as DNA: TGTGCCAGCGACCCCGGGACAGAGTTTAACTATGGCTACACCTTC.

The chain couples TRBV7-2 to TRBJ2-1, with D possibly being TRBD2 (6 bases). CDR1 is SGHTA and CDR2 is FQGNSA in the germline V gene. The CDR3 is made up of 15 amino acids. Trimming shortened V by 3 bases and J by 7 bases, and 16 bases separated the two germline ends. The CDR3 nucleotides read TGTGCCAGCAGCTTTTGGGACTCGTTCGGGAATGAGCAGTTCTTC. It is translated as CASSFWDSFGNEQFF.